Described below is a single TCR beta chain sequence and its context. Its matching antigen is unknown. The study ran its PCR with 60 Vbeta and 13 Jbeta primers. Clones were sequenced by immunoSEQ multiplex PCR, and TCRdb holds only the in-frame ones, with some missing. The sample lists approximately 140,000 clones, about four fifths occurring once. With 5 bases removed from V and 9 bases from J, the gap between germline ends came to 17 bases. Germline-derived CDR1 and CDR2 are LNHDA and SQIVND (reference sequence). This CDR3 region has 13 residues. This sample stems from a study of cytomegalovirus exposure and HLA in healthy donors. General observations from the study: Several of the most significant clusters appeared linked to common viral pathogens, based on a later analysis. One variant, a missense change in DCLRE1C, was linked in a later analysis to TCR beta V- and J-gene trimming. Reportedly, diagnosis of cytomegalovirus status by the classifier showed high specificity and sensitivity. Most TCR beta V segments were productive about 87% or about 30% of the time in an earlier analysis.

This sequence joins TRBV19 and TRBJ2-7; TRBD1 might be the D (6 bases). The sequenced sample consisted of PBMCs. The clonotype originates from a man between 40 and 49 years old in good health and CMV-seropositive. CDR3 sequence reads: CASSDLGGSGQYF. The CDR3 nucleotides read TGTGCCAGTAGTGACCTAGGGGGTTCGGGGCAGTACTTC.